This T cell receptor beta chain was captured in a study of cytomegalovirus exposure and HLA in healthy donors. PCR was performed using 60 Vbeta and 13 Jbeta primers. The data were produced by immunoSEQ multiplex PCR, yet TCRdb's version contains in-frame clones alone and is incomplete. This sample yields under 150,000 clones, of which around 82% are seen a single time; about 6.8% belongs to the top ten. CDR1 is SGHRS and CDR2 is YFSETQ in the germline V gene. The trim removed 6 bases at V and 2 bases at J, leaving 5 bases unmatched. The CDR3 extends over 15 amino acids. A note on this clone: Antigen specificity is unknown.

Notes on the study in general: Analyses of presence and absence presupposed an approximately uniform sequencing depth across donors. Highest at DRB1 and lowest at HLA-C, TCR association rates differed among HLA loci in a later analysis.

The sequence was collected from a woman in her 40s in good health and CMV-seropositive. The chain combines TRBV5-1 with TRBJ2-1, with 10 positions matching TRBD2. The sample was PBMCs. CDR3 in DNA: TGCGCCAGCAAAGAGCGGGAGGGGACCTACAATGAGCAGTTCTTC. It codes for CASKEREGTYNEQFF.